In its sample, the clone carrying this T cell receptor (beta chain) was seen a few times. No antigen is known for it. This entry is derived from a study of chemoradiotherapy in HPV16-positive cancers. Findings of the study overall: The functional HPV-specific definition rests on just a couple of HPV16-positive patients. Better recurrence-free survival went with HPV-responsive T-cell expansion in HPV16-positive patients. Non-HPV-specific T cells did not expand in tumors during treatment, whereas candidate HPV-specific clones and E7-related motifs did.

This table comes from immunoSEQ multiplex PCR, and its TCRdb copy is limited to in-frame clones, with some not included. This table holds more than 35,000 clones, around 76% found once. The CDR3 loop spans 15 amino acids. V was clipped by 2 bases and J by 3 bases, with 13 bases between them. Germline CDR1 reads MGHRA; CDR2 reads YSYEKL. Samples were taken several times over chemoradiotherapy. The chain carries TRBV4-1 and TRBJ1-1, with D maybe TRBD1 (5 bases). The receptor comes from a human donor with HPV-associated anogenital cancer. The source was blood, collected from a patient who underwent chemoradiotherapy. The CDR3 sequence is CASSQPQEGDTEAFF. CDR3 nucleotide sequence: TGCGCCAGCAGCCAACCACAGGAAGGGGACACTGAAGCTTTCTTT.